This passage covers 24 T cell receptor beta chains from one sample sequenced in a study of shared clonotypes between healthy human individuals (dated by TCRdb to the early 2020s). Library generation was performed with the immunoSEQ multiplex PCR assay. What TCRdb holds here is the immuneACCESS table cut down to in-frame rearrangements. Part of the clones is not present; checked against another copy, under half of the missing clones reflect an unresolved V gene, and the others are unexplained. Here the sample has some 2.3 million clones; approximately 95% occur a single time. The ten most abundant clones make up roughly 0.36% of the sample. Source material: naive CD4+ T cells from PBMCs. This specimen's cell subset or site label, interpreted: CD45RA+ positively selected. The receptors derive from a man between 18 and 29 years old in good health. Some clones in this sample may be carry-over from other donors' samples.

V gene TRBV11-3 combines with J gene TRBJ2-2; D possibly corresponds to TRBD1 (5 bases). The germline gives CDR1 SGHNT, CDR2 YENEEA. The ends were cut back, 5 bases at V and 6 bases at J, with 10 bases in the middle. The CDR3 loop spans 13 amino acids. CDR3 in amino acids: CASSRDSAGELFF. The CDR3 nucleotides are TGTGCCAGCAGCCGAGACAGTGCCGGGGAGCTGTTTTTT.

The rearrangement joins TRBV6-1 to TRBJ2-7; D perhaps matches TRBD1 (5 bases). Trimming left V 6 bases short and J 4 bases short, with 13 bases between. The CDR3 length is 13 residues. Germline V gene data show CDR1 as MNHNS and CDR2 as SASEGT. The CDR3 nucleotides are TGTGCCAGCAGAGGACAAACCCTGTACGAGCAGTACTTC. This gives the protein CASRGQTLYEQYF.

Details on this clone: This same CDR3 is encoded by further DNA sequences in the sample. The chain couples TRBV14 to TRBJ1-5; no clear D gene. The ends were cut back, 1 base at V and 5 bases at J, with 6 bases in the middle. This CDR3 region has 13 residues. Germline lookup yields CDR1 SGHDN and CDR2 FVKESK. The CDR3 coding sequence is TGTGCCAGCAGCCAAGCTCTCCATCAGCCCCAGCATTTT. Amino acids: CASSQALHQPQHF.

The rearrangement uses TRBV28 and TRBJ2-7; D perhaps matches TRBD2 (5 bases). This CDR3 comprises 13 residues. V was shortened by 2 bases and J by 2 bases, with 7 bases between the two germline ends. In germline, CDR1 is MDHEN, CDR2 SYDVKM. CDR3 in amino acids: CASSLVLAYEQYF. DNA for the CDR3: TGTGCCAGCAGTTTAGTACTAGCCTACGAGCAGTACTTC.

The rearrangement links TRBV27 to TRBJ2-1, with 7 bases lining up with TRBD2. J lost 2 bases, V lost 5 bases, and 9 bases had no gene match. The CDR3 contains 16 residues. From germline, CDR1 is MNHEY and CDR2 SMNVEV (reference sequence). CDR3 in amino acids: CASSLFLAVAYNEQFF. CDR3 in DNA: TGTGCCAGCAGTCTATTTCTAGCGGTAGCCTACAATGAGCAGTTCTTC.

The chain employs TRBV29-1 and TRBJ2-5, with 8 nucleotides matching TRBD2. CDR1 SQVTM and CDR2 ANQGSEA come from the germline V gene. Germline trimming cut 7 bases from V and 5 bases from J; bases unmatched to any gene: 9. The CDR3 loop spans 13 amino acids. The CDR3 DNA follows: TGCAGCGGAAGCGGGAGAATGAGGGAGACCCAGTACTTC. Protein: CSGSGRMRETQYF.

This sequence joins TRBV6-5 and TRBJ1-4, with D perhaps TRBD1 (6 bases). V was shortened by 5 bases and J by 4 bases, with 8 bases between the two germline ends. CDR1 is MNHEY and CDR2 is SVGAGI in the germline V gene. There are 13 residues in the CDR3. The CDR3 loop is CASSRTVNEKLFF. The DNA of the CDR3 is TGTGCCAGCAGTCGGACAGTTAATGAAAAACTGTTTTTT.

The chain employs TRBV4-2 and TRBJ2-7, with 7 bases matching TRBD1. Germline CDR1 is LGHNA and CDR2 is YNFKEQ. Losses at the gene ends were 2 bases for V and 1 base for J; bases not matched to a gene: 8. This CDR3 region has 16 residues. The CDR3, as DNA: TGTGCCAGCAGCCAATTGACAGGGCCCCTTTCCTACGAGCAGTACTTC. As protein: CASSQLTGPLSYEQYF.

J is TRBJ2-1 and V is TRBV7-8; perhaps TRBD2 as D (6 bases). With 6 bases removed from V and 6 bases from J, the gap between germline ends came to 21 bases. The CDR3 covers 16 residues. Germline V gene lookup returns CDR1 SGHVS and CDR2 FQNEAQ. The CDR3 nucleotides are TGTGCCAGCAGACCGAATCCGTGGCGGGACGGCAATGAGCAGTTCTTC. This sequence encodes CASRPNPWRDGNEQFF.

The J gene is TRBJ2-1, the V gene TRBV7-2; D is perhaps TRBD2 (6 bases). The CDR3 consists of 18 residues. Per germline, CDR1 SGHTA and CDR2 FQGNSA. Between the trimmed V and J ends, which lost 3 bases and 0 bases, there was a span of 18 bases. The CDR3, as DNA: TGTGCCAGCAGCTTTTTGTTTAGCGGCGTAAGCTCCTACAATGAGCAGTTCTTC. This translates into CASSFLFSGVSSYNEQFF. The full variable domain, its missing parts supplied by reference TRBV7-2 and TRBJ2-1, is GAGVSQSPSNKVTEKGKDVELRCDPISGHTALYWYRQSLGQGLEFLIYFQGNSAPDKSGLPSDRFSAERTGGSVSTLTIQRTQQEDSAVYLCASSFLFSGVSSYNEQFFGPGTRLTVL.

DNA of the CDR3: TGTGCCAGCAGCCGAAATCCTAGCGAGCTGAGGGACGAGCAGTACTTC. Encoded protein: CASSRNPSELRDEQYF. The chain uses TRBV7-2 and TRBJ2-7; tentative D call: TRBD2 (6 bases). Trimming took off 5 bases at V and 5 bases at J, with 22 bases between the two ends. CDR3 length: 16 amino acids. CDR1 and CDR2 (germline): SGHTA, FQGNSA.

The chain carries TRBV11-3 and TRBJ2-1, with 9 positions matching TRBD2. CDR1 is SGHNT and CDR2 is YENEEA in the germline V gene. CDR3 length: 13 residues. V shed 5 bases and J 9 bases; nucleotides not matched to a gene: 5. CDR3 in amino acids: CASSKTSGTEQFF. Here the CDR3 DNA reads TGTGCCAGCAGCAAGACTAGCGGTACTGAGCAGTTCTTC.

This sequence joins TRBV28 and TRBJ1-2; 7 bases are a match to TRBD1. Trimming took 6 bases from V and 8 from J; bases not matched to a gene: 9. CDR3 length: 13 amino acids. The germline V gene encodes CDR1 MDHEN and CDR2 SYDVKM. The CDR3 protein is CASSSSTGKGYTF. Written as DNA, the CDR3 is TGTGCCAGCAGCTCGTCGACAGGGAAAGGCTACACCTTC.

The chain links TRBV29-1 to TRBJ2-5; D is ambiguous. The length of the CDR3 is 13 residues. Per the germline V gene, CDR1 is SQVTM and CDR2 is ANQGSEA. V dropped 3 bases and J dropped 4 bases, with 12 bases sitting between them. The CDR3 nucleotides read TGCAGCGTTGACTCCGGGTCGGGAGAGACCCAGTACTTC. Amino acid sequence: CSVDSGSGETQYF.

The chain has TRBV25-1 and TRBJ1-2; the D is unclear. Trimming took 5 bases from V and 4 from J, leaving 14 bases between them. CDR1 and CDR2 from the germline V gene are MGHDK and SYGVNS. The CDR3 consists of 14 residues. Here the CDR3 reads CASSLGSLGYGYTF. CDR3 nucleotides: TGTGCCAGCAGTTTGGGTTCTCTCGGCTATGGCTACACCTTC.

V is TRBV28 and J is TRBJ1-4, with D hard to call. The germline V gene has CDR1 MDHEN and CDR2 SYDVKM. The CDR3 contains 14 residues. The germline V and J ends were trimmed by 7 bases and 3 bases, with 12 bases remaining between them. The CDR3 sequence: CASMKGGSNEKLFF. CDR3 DNA: TGTGCCAGCATGAAAGGAGGATCTAATGAAAAACTGTTTTTT.

To note about this clone: This sample includes further DNA sequences coding for the same CDR3. The chain is built from TRBV7-2 and TRBJ2-7, with D unclear. The germline gives CDR1 SGHTA, CDR2 FQGNSA. Trimming shortened V by 1 base and J by 3 bases, and 10 bases separated the two germline ends. This CDR3 is 14 amino acids long. CDR3: CASSLGSGHYEQYF. The CDR3 DNA reads as TGTGCCAGCAGCTTAGGTTCGGGTCACTACGAGCAGTACTTC.

This chain uses TRBV5-1 with TRBJ2-7, with 8 bases that match TRBD2. CDR3 length: 15 amino acids. With 5 bases clipped from V and 3 bases from J, the junction kept 10 bases outside the gene matches. Per germline, CDR1 SGHRS and CDR2 YFSETQ. CDR3 sequence reads: CASRAREGANYEQYF. In DNA, the CDR3 is TGCGCCAGCAGAGCCCGGGAGGGAGCCAACTACGAGCAGTACTTC.

The V gene is TRBV2, the J gene TRBJ1-4; D is uncertain. Germline-derived CDR1 and CDR2 are SNHLY and FYNNEI. Trimming removed 3 bases at V and 10 bases at J, with 15 bases between. The CDR3 contains 14 residues. CDR3 sequence: CASSERTDGGKLFF. CDR3 coding DNA: TGTGCCAGCAGTGAGAGGACCGATGGCGGAAAACTGTTTTTT.

The chain combines TRBV5-4 with TRBJ2-3; D gene uncertain. Trimming removed 4 bases from V and 1 base from J, with 16 bases in between. Germline-derived CDR1 and CDR2 are SGHNT and YYREEE (reference sequence). The CDR3 totals 16 residues. Here the CDR3 DNA reads TGTGCCAGCAGCGCCTATTCTCCGGGCGGCACAGATACGCAGTATTTT. Protein sequence: CASSAYSPGGTDTQYF.

The chain couples TRBV28 to TRBJ2-7; 9 bases match TRBD1. The CDR3 extends over 14 amino acids. J lost 5 bases, V lost 4 bases, and 6 bases had no gene match. Germline V gene sequence: CDR1 MDHEN, CDR2 SYDVKM. The chain's CDR3 is CASSSGTGIHEQYF. CDR3 DNA sequence: TGTGCCAGCAGTTCAGGGACAGGGATACACGAGCAGTACTTC.

The V call is TRBV6-6, the J call TRBJ2-7, with TRBD1 matching over 9 bases. Germline V lookup: CDR1 MNHNY, CDR2 SVGAGI (reference sequence). V gave up 7 bases and J gave up 5 bases; unmatched junction bases: 6. This CDR3 is 13 amino acids long. CDR3 DNA sequence: TGTGCCAGCATGTTTAACAGGGGGCACGAGCAGTACTTC. As protein: CASMFNRGHEQYF.

The chain links TRBV29-1 to TRBJ2-3, with D perhaps TRBD1 (5 bases). The V end was cut by 7 bases, the J end by 4 bases, with 9 bases between. The CDR3 has 11 residues. Germline assignment: CDR1 SQVTM and CDR2 ANQGSEA. CDR3 amino acids: CSEIGADTQYF. CDR3 DNA sequence: TGCAGCGAAATAGGGGCAGATACGCAGTATTTT.

This clone was detected once. The V gene is TRBV28, the J gene TRBJ2-1; 10 bases are shared with TRBD2. CDR1 is MDHEN and CDR2 is SYDVKM in the germline V gene. The CDR3 is 18 amino acids. J lost 6 bases, V lost 5 bases, and 16 bases had no gene match. CDR3 sequence (DNA): TGTGCCAGCAGTGAACTTAGACTAGCGGGTAGGGGGGGCAATGAGCAGTTCTTC. Translating it yields CASSELRLAGRGGNEQFF. The whole variable domain, remainder taken from reference TRBV28 and TRBJ2-1, is DVKVTQSSRYLVKRTGEKVFLECVQDMDHENMFWYRQDPGLGLRLIYFSYDVKMKEKGDIPEGYSVSREKKERFSLILESASTNQTSMYLCASSELRLAGRGGNEQFFGPGTRLTVL.